This record concerns one T cell receptor beta chain sequence. This clonotype was counted a few times. This clone's antigen is unknown. No clone much larger than this one lies a single base away; base qualities are absent. Receptors were amplified or captured by 5' RACE. Sequencing relied on a NextSeq 500. Unique molecular identifiers were attached to individual cDNA molecules in the TCR library protocol so that sequencing error and PCR bias could be corrected. TCR alpha and beta chains were both sequenced, and the abundances of alpha and beta sequences in each sample were closely correlated with each other. The study's own analysis went as follows. Decombinator V4 was used to annotate TCR sequences for V gene, J gene and CDR3. Expanded TCRs were defined as changing significantly between any two time points under a Poisson model with p below 0.0001. Abundances of TCRs were expressed as counts per million after normalisation to the total number of TCRs sequenced in each sample. TRAV1-2 paired with TRAJ12, TRAJ20 or TRAJ33 defined MAIT TCRs, while TRAV10 paired with TRAJ18 defined iNKT TCRs. VDJdb, accessed 1 November 2021, was searched for CMV, EBV and SARS-CoV-2 annotated TCRs, excluding TCRs annotated for multiple antigens. TCRdb handled the public reads itself, with Q25 trimming in fastp and clone calling in MiXCR, and kept productive beta chains. Rows with one shared CDR3 protein collapse into an entry with the most common genes and DNA. TCRdb, rather than the study authors, made the V and J calls. For this sample the table gives roughly 50,000 distinct CDR3 sequences, of which around 7.7% were detected only once. The ten largest clones represent roughly 10% of the sample.

This sample is drawn from a study of early T cells in non-severe SARS-CoV-2 infection (dated by TCRdb to the early 2020s). For the wider study: Because TCR sequencing was done on bulk RNA from unsorted whole blood, the alpha and beta chains could not be paired.

Including the terminal cysteine and phenylalanine, the CDR3 comprises 15 residues. Of all the DNA, just the CDR3 is kept, 45 bases in frame from base 1. Relative to germline, V is missing 3 bases and J is missing 6 bases, with 3 bases of the junction outside any gene match. CDR1 and CDR2 (ENHRY, SYGVKD) derive from the germline V gene. A case-control design nested within a healthcare worker cohort in London, UK, was used, with weekly nasopharyngeal swab PCR tests and blood sampling performed. Healthcare workers were recruited between 23 and 31 March 2020, during the week of the UK lockdown, and were followed weekly for up to roughly 15 weeks. Points the paper makes about the study in general: VDJdb matching was skewed toward anti-spike CD8 responses and likely underestimated virus-specific expansions by missing private and CD4 specificities.

The rearrangement combines TRBV10-3 with TRBJ2-3, with 13 junctional bases fitting TRBD2. This clonotype was sampled from an adult who was a healthcare worker with PCR-confirmed SARS-CoV-2 infection or an uninfected control (not recorded which). The sample consisted of whole blood, taken at baseline. The nucleotides are TGTGCCATCAGTGAAGGGACTAGCGGGAAGGATACGCAGTATTTT. This sequence encodes CAISEGTSGKDTQYF.